This is a list of T cell receptor beta chains from one sample in a study of T cell changes during pregnancy in multiple sclerosis. The repertoire was sequenced with immunoSEQ multiplex PCR; TCRdb's copy has only in-frame clones and lacks some. In the table there are tens of thousands of clones, around 93% of which are singletons. The sample here was peripheral blood, taken before pregnancy. The receptor source for this set is a female donor with multiple sclerosis, enrolled in a pregnancy study. Each CDR3 is given with its conserved first and last residue. A D gene is named only where the DNA matches it firmly. Clone size, where shown, is once, few, many, or a class for clones that have expanded.

clone_size,v_call,j_call,d_call,cdr3_aa,cdr3_nt
NA,TRBV5-4,TRBJ1-5,NA,CASSFRGQPQHF,TGTGCCAGCAGCTTCAGGGGTCAGCCCCAGCATTTT
NA,TRBV11-2,TRBJ1-1,TRBD1,CASSSLPRTGGGTEAFF,TGTGCCAGCAGCTCCCTCCCCCGGACAGGGGGCGGGACTGAAGCTTTCTTT
NA,TRBV27,TRBJ1-2,NA,CASRQGTANYGYTF,TGTGCCAGCCGTCAGGGGACGGCTAACTATGGCTACACCTTC
NA,TRBV29-1,TRBJ2-7,TRBD2,CSVAPWLAGSGSYEQYF,TGCAGCGTCGCCCCGTGGCTAGCGGGCTCCGGATCCTACGAGCAGTACTTC
NA,TRBV6-1,TRBJ1-6,NA,CASSEGGHRSPLHF,TGTGCCAGCAGTGAAGGTGGGCACCGTTCACCCCTCCACTTT
NA,TRBV4-1,TRBJ1-2,TRBD1,CASSQPGQGGLGGYTF,TGCGCCAGCAGCCAACCCGGACAGGGTGGGCTGGGGGGCTACACCTTC
NA,TRBV9,TRBJ2-3,NA,CASSERAGLTTTQYF,TGTGCCAGCAGCGAGAGGGCGGGCCTAACTACTACGCAGTATTTT
NA,TRBV4-3,TRBJ2-5,NA,CASSQESGYGQETQYF,TGCGCCAGCAGCCAAGAATCGGGGTATGGCCAAGAGACCCAGTACTTC
NA,TRBV5-1,TRBJ2-5,NA,CASSLGWQQETQYF,TGCGCCAGCAGCTTGGGGTGGCAGCAAGAGACCCAGTACTTC
once,TRBV18,TRBJ2-6,TRBD1,CASSRIGTAVNSGANVLTF,TGTGCCAGCTCCCGAATTGGGACAGCCGTGAACTCTGGGGCCAACGTCCTGACTTTC